This passage covers 18 T cell receptor beta chains from one sample sequenced in a study of beta chain features in type 1 diabetes. Reverse transcribing all isolated RNA meant expressed TCRB transcripts were sequenced. Produced via immunoSEQ multiplex PCR; TCRdb's table is partial and in-frame only. The sample has around 450,000 clones, approximately 10% seen once. The specimen sequenced was naive CD4+ T cells from blood. All receptors derive from a young woman in good health.

This clone was found a few times. This chain joins TRBV5-4 and TRBJ2-7; 8 positions match TRBD1. The V gene's germline CDR1 is SGHNT and CDR2 YYREEE (reference sequence). The CDR3 has 14 amino acids. The V and J ends lost 4 bases and 2 bases, in that order; junction bases with no gene match: 5. Here the CDR3 reads CASSPGQGAYEQYV. The CDR3, as DNA: TGTGCCAGCAGCCCCGGACAGGGTGCCTACGAGCAGTACGTC.

This clone was picked up a small number of times. The rearrangement links TRBV7-2 to TRBJ2-1, with TRBD2 identical over 7 bases. Germline lookup yields CDR1 SGHTA and CDR2 FQGNSA. The CDR3 loop spans 14 amino acids. The J segment lost 9 bases and the V segment lost 4 bases, leaving 9 bases of the junction unmatched. As DNA, the CDR3 is TGTGCCAGCAGCTCCCCGGGAGGCCGCGGTGAGCAGTTCTTC. Amino acid sequence: CASSSPGGRGEQFF.

This clone was picked up a small number of times. The chain is built from TRBV5-1 and TRBJ2-3; the D is unclear. Trimming removed 4 bases from V and 5 bases from J, with 11 bases in between. CDR1 SGHRS and CDR2 YFSETQ come from the germline V gene. The CDR3 spans 13 residues. The CDR3 DNA follows: TGCGCCAGCAGCAAAGGACCATTAGATACGCAGTATTTT. It encodes CASSKGPLDTQYF. The variable domain in full, completed from reference TRBV5-1 and TRBJ2-3, reads KAGVTQTPRYLIKTRGQQVTLSCSPISGHRSVSWYQQTPGQGLQFLFEYFSETQRNKGNFPGRFSGRQFSNSRSEMNVSTLELGDSALYLCASSKGPLDTQYFGPGTRLTVL.

The chain uses TRBV23-1 and TRBJ2-7, with 8 bases identical to TRBD1. TRBV23-1 is an open reading frame whose function is uncertain. Trimming cost V 7 bases and J 1 base; bases outside gene matches: 15. CDR3 length equals 17 residues. CDR3 protein: CASTPTDRGSLSYEQYF. CDR3 coding DNA: TGCGCCAGCACCCCCACCGACAGGGGATCTTTGTCCTACGAGCAGTACTTC.

There are a few counts of this clone. The chain combines TRBV27 with TRBJ1-2, with 10 nucleotides matching TRBD1. Germline V gives CDR1 MNHEY, CDR2 SMNVEV (reference sequence). Germline trimming cut 8 bases from V and 2 bases from J; bases unmatched to any gene: 8. The CDR3 is 15 amino acids. The DNA for the CDR3 is TGTGCCAGCCGAGCCGGGACAGGGGTGAACTATGGCTACACCTTC. Its translation is CASRAGTGVNYGYTF.

This clone turned up a few times. The chain carries TRBV18 and TRBJ1-1, with 7 bases fitting TRBD1. The ends lost 4 bases at V and 1 base at J; junction bases unmatched: 3. Germline CDR1 KGHSH, CDR2 LQKENI. The CDR3 runs 14 residues. The CDR3 reads CASSQGTENTEAFF. CDR3 coding DNA: TGTGCCAGCTCACAGGGGACAGAGAACACTGAAGCTTTCTTT. The full variable domain, in which reference TRBV18 and TRBJ1-1 provide the parts outside the CDR3, is NAGVMQNPRHLVRRRGQEARLRCSPMKGHSHVYWYRQLPEEGLKFMVYLQKENIIDESGMPKERFSAEFPKEGPSILRIQQVVRGDSAAYFCASSQGTENTEAFFGQGTRLTVV.

The CDR3, as DNA: TGTGCCAGCAGTTTCGCAACTACAGGGTATCACGAGCAGTACGTC. Translation gives CASSFATTGYHEQYV. The gene calls are TRBV28 and TRBJ2-7; TRBD1 might be the D (6 bases). Trimming left V 3 bases short and J 5 bases short, with 17 bases between. Germline CDR1 MDHEN, CDR2 SYDVKM. The CDR3 has 15 residues.

The rearrangement links TRBV27 to TRBJ2-1; tentative D call: TRBD2 (5 bases). This CDR3 spans 17 amino acids. Germline values: CDR1 MNHEY, CDR2 SMNVEV (reference sequence). V gave up 4 bases and J gave up 7 bases, with 23 bases separating them. CDR3 region: CASSSLSRLAVGNEQFF. CDR3 in DNA: TGTGCCAGCAGTTCCCTATCCCGGCTAGCTGTTGGGAATGAGCAGTTCTTC.

The V and J genes are TRBV7-8 and TRBJ1-5, with 9 bases that match TRBD1. Germline V gene data show CDR1 as SGHVS and CDR2 as FQNEAQ. The CDR3 is 15 amino acids. Trimming took 2 bases from V and 6 from J; bases not matched to a gene: 5. CDR3: CASSLNDRGTQPQHF. The CDR3 coding sequence is TGTGCCAGCAGCTTAAACGACAGGGGGACTCAGCCCCAGCATTTT. The whole variable domain, filled in from reference TRBV7-8 and TRBJ1-5, reads GAGVSQSPRYKVAKRGQDVALRCDPISGHVSLFWYQQALGQGPEFLTYFQNEAQLDKSGLPSDRFFAERPEGSVSTLKIQRTQQEDSAVYLCASSLNDRGTQPQHFGDGTRLSIL.

This clone has a handful of counts. The genes are TRBV6-6 and TRBJ2-5; D is possibly TRBD1 (5 bases). CDR1 and CDR2 (germline): MNHNY, SVGAGI (reference sequence). V lost 2 bases and J 4 bases, leaving 11 bases between the germline ends. CDR3 length: 14 residues. Written as DNA, the CDR3 is TGTGCCAGCAGTTACGGGCATAGGGGAGAGACCCAGTACTTC. It specifies CASSYGHRGETQYF.

The genes are TRBV7-9 and TRBJ2-1; D is undetermined. CDR3 length: 16 residues. Per germline, CDR1 SEHNR and CDR2 FQNEAQ (reference sequence). V shed 0 bases and J shed 0 bases, with 9 bases lying between them. The CDR3 region is CASSLAFQSSYNEQFF. CDR3 DNA: TGTGCCAGCAGCTTAGCGTTTCAGAGCTCCTACAATGAGCAGTTCTTC.

V gene TRBV30 combines with J gene TRBJ1-1; D perhaps matches TRBD1 (6 bases). The CDR3 has 14 amino acids. Germline V gene sequence: CDR1 GTSNPN, CDR2 SVGIG (reference sequence). V was trimmed by 6 bases and J by 5 bases, leaving 19 bases between them. In DNA, the CDR3 is TGTGCCTGTCCCAAGGGGGGGGCCGGGACTGAAGCTTTCTTT. Amino acid sequence: CACPKGGAGTEAFF.

This clone was seen more than once but under ten times. The V gene is TRBV4-3, the J gene TRBJ2-1; TRBD1 or TRBD2 may be the D gene (5 bases each). The CDR3 length is 14 residues. Per germline, CDR1 LGHNA and CDR2 YSLEER. With 1 base removed from V and 4 bases from J, the gap between germline ends came to 8 bases. CDR3 sequence: CASSQGDGYNEQFF. The CDR3 DNA is TGCGCCAGCAGCCAAGGGGACGGTTACAATGAGCAGTTCTTC.

This clone was found a few times. Other nucleotide sequences from this sample produce the same CDR3. The chain links TRBV30 to TRBJ1-5; perhaps TRBD1 as D (6 bases). V dropped 5 bases and J dropped 1 base, with 12 bases sitting between them. Germline CDR1 is GTSNPN and CDR2 is SVGIG (reference sequence). There are 14 residues in the CDR3. The CDR3: CAWSRGGSNQPQHF. Written as DNA, the CDR3 is TGTGCCTGGTCAAGAGGGGGGAGCAATCAGCCCCAGCATTTT.

The rearrangement joins TRBV15 to TRBJ1-4; D is unclear. Germline values: CDR1 LNHNV, CDR2 YYDKDF (reference sequence). This CDR3 comprises 13 residues. V was shortened by 2 bases and J by 6 bases, with 7 bases between the two germline ends. CDR3 in DNA: TGTGCCACCAGCAGAAACGTGGATGAAAAACTGTTTTTT. This encodes CATSRNVDEKLFF.

This clone was detected a few times. The chain has TRBV2 and TRBJ2-1; no firm D call. The CDR3 runs 11 residues. Trimming shortened V by 10 bases and J by 4 bases, and 8 bases separated the two germline ends. Germline assignment: CDR1 SNHLY and CDR2 FYNNEI. CDR3 loop: CATANYNEQFF. CDR3 nucleotide sequence: TGTGCCACCGCCAATTACAATGAGCAGTTCTTC.

The V gene is TRBV7-2, the J gene TRBJ1-5; TRBD1 matches 8 bases. In germline, CDR1 is SGHTA, CDR2 FQGNSA. The CDR3 runs 15 residues. V dropped 0 bases and J dropped 11; count of bases not matched to a gene: 9. CDR3 region: CASSLALTGVQAQHF. The CDR3 DNA is TGTGCCAGCAGCTTAGCGTTGACAGGGGTTCAAGCCCAGCATTTT.

The table lists this clone with a few counts. Other DNA sequences of this sample code for an identical CDR3. The chain couples TRBV30 to TRBJ1-1; possibly TRBD1 for D (6 bases). CDR1 is GTSNPN, CDR2 SVGIG, per germline (reference sequence). The CDR3 is made up of 13 amino acids. V was pared by 1 base and J by 1 base, with 7 bases between. CDR3 region: CAWSGQANTEAFF. CDR3 in DNA: TGTGCCTGGAGTGGACAGGCGAACACTGAAGCTTTCTTT.